The sequence of this T cell receptor (beta chain) was determined in a study of cytomegalovirus exposure and HLA in healthy donors. General study findings and limits: Under in vitro conditions, a few CMV-associated chains were confirmed as specific for CMV antigens. A further, later analysis showed that HLA-associated TCR beta chains (compared with equally common others) were more clonally expanded.

Germline CDR1 reads ENHRY; CDR2 reads SYGVKD. This CDR3 has 18 amino acids. The V and J ends lost 6 bases and 7 bases, in that order; junction bases with no gene match: 13. Use of 60 Vbeta and 13 Jbeta primers characterized the PCR. TCRdb keeps only in-frame clones here, not all; method: immunoSEQ multiplex PCR. The data show tens of thousands of clones, and the top ten clones hold roughly 15%. As to this clone: Its specificity is unknown.

The source of this sequence is a man aged 50 to 60 in good health and CMV-seropositive. The J gene is TRBJ2-1, the V gene TRBV10-3; the match to TRBD2 covers 15 bases. The sequencing sample was made of PBMCs. CDR3 sequence (DNA): TGTGCCATCAGCAAATACGACGGACTAGCGGGAGGGGGAAATGAGCAGTTCTTC. Its protein is CAISKYDGLAGGGNEQFF.